These 14 T cell receptor beta chains were all obtained from the same sample, sequenced in a study of T cell responses to AZD1222 COVID-19 vaccine. Here immunoSEQ multiplex PCR was the method, and the copy in TCRdb shows in-frame clones only, minus some. Of approximately 75,000 clones in the sample, about nine tenths were seen once. The sample consisted of peripheral blood, taken 28 days after the second AZD1222 dose. The receptors here all came from an adult who received the AZD1222 COVID-19 vaccine.

The chain uses TRBV2 and TRBJ2-1, with D unresolved. With 6 bases removed from V and 2 bases from J, the gap between germline ends came to 5 bases. Germline V gene data show CDR1 as SNHLY and CDR2 as FYNNEI. The CDR3 totals 12 residues. Here the CDR3 reads CASSPTYNEQFF. The CDR3 nucleotides are TGTGCCAGCAGCCCTACCTACAATGAGCAGTTCTTC.

V and J are TRBV6-4 and TRBJ1-1; D gene ambiguous. Trimming took off 0 bases at V and 1 base at J, with 3 bases between the two ends. The CDR3 extends over 13 amino acids. Germline values: CDR1 MRHNA, CDR2 SNTAGT. CDR3 residues: CASSDSSNTEAFF. The CDR3 bases are TGTGCCAGCAGTGACTCCTCGAACACTGAAGCTTTCTTT.

The J gene is TRBJ2-1, the V gene TRBV2, with a possible D match to TRBD2 (6 bases). Trimming shortened V by 6 bases and J by 6 bases, and 18 bases separated the two germline ends. The germline gives CDR1 SNHLY, CDR2 FYNNEI. The CDR3 covers 15 residues. The CDR3 reads CASSYTGTSINEQFF. CDR3 DNA sequence: TGTGCCAGCAGCTACACCGGGACTTCTATCAATGAGCAGTTCTTC.

This clone appeared once. This chain links TRBV7-3 with TRBJ2-1; TRBD2 matches at 7 bases. The CDR3 contains 16 residues. The V segment lost 6 bases and the J segment 0 bases; nucleotides outside the gene matches: 8. Germline-derived CDR1 and CDR2 are SGHTA and FQGTGA. CDR3 coding DNA: TGTGCCAGCAGTCATACCGGGACTACCTCCTACAATGAGCAGTTCTTC. Translated, it gives CASSHTGTTSYNEQFF.

This chain joins TRBV5-1 and TRBJ2-1; 10 bases fit TRBD2. The trim removed 4 bases at V and 6 bases at J, leaving 10 bases unmatched. The germline gives CDR1 SGHRS, CDR2 YFSETQ. This CDR3 has 16 residues. The CDR3 DNA sequence: TGCGCCAGCAGCCCTTGGGGAGCGGGGGGGAGCAATGAGCAGTTCTTC. Translating gives CASSPWGAGGSNEQFF.

V gene TRBV5-5 combines with J gene TRBJ1-2; D uncertain. From germline, CDR1 is SGHKS and CDR2 YYEKEE (reference sequence). V lost 4 bases to trimming and J lost 6 bases, with 7 bases between them. CDR3 length: 11 residues. CDR3 region: CASSATDGYTF. As DNA, the CDR3 is TGTGCCAGCAGCGCTACAGATGGCTACACCTTC.

This clone has at least ten counts. The CDR3 coding sequence is TGCGCCAGCAGCCCAAGTATTTCAGGATTCTATAATTCACCCCTCCACTTT. Translating gives CASSPSISGFYNSPLHF. The chain carries TRBV4-1 and TRBJ1-6; D is ambiguous. This CDR3 spans 17 amino acids. Trimming took off 4 bases at V and 3 bases at J, with 16 bases between the two ends. Looked up from germline, CDR1 is MGHRA and CDR2 is YSYEKL.

The rearrangement links TRBV6-5 to TRBJ1-5; no clear D gene. The CDR3 runs 13 residues. Germline lookup yields CDR1 MNHEY and CDR2 SVGAGI. Trimming stripped 9 bases from V and 0 bases from J, with 9 bases between. The CDR3 DNA is TGTGCCAGGGTCGGAGGTAGCAATCAGCCCCAGCATTTT. It yields the protein CARVGGSNQPQHF.

The chain is built from TRBV11-1 and TRBJ1-6, with D unresolved. CDR1 and CDR2 (germline): SGHAT, FQDESV (reference sequence). V was trimmed by 5 bases and J by 7 bases, leaving 9 bases between them. The length of the CDR3 is 13 residues. CDR3 in amino acids: CASSPNTNSPLHF. Here the CDR3 DNA reads TGTGCCAGCAGCCCCAACACGAATTCACCCCTCCACTTT.

This chain joins TRBV5-1 and TRBJ2-7; 11 bases are a match to TRBD1. CDR3 length: 14 amino acids. Per the germline V gene, CDR1 is SGHRS and CDR2 is YFSETQ. Trimming took 4 bases from V and 6 from J; bases not matched to a gene: 6. The CDR3 spells CASSAGTGGVEQYF. The CDR3, as DNA: TGCGCCAGCAGCGCTGGGACAGGGGGGGTCGAGCAGTACTTC.

This rearrangement joins TRBV5-4 to TRBJ1-2, with TRBD1 matching over 7 bases. The CDR3 has 12 residues. Germline V CDR1 and CDR2: SGHNT, YYREEE (reference sequence). V lost 3 bases to trimming and J lost 8 bases; unmatched junction nucleotides: 4. The CDR3 bases are TGTGCCAGCAGCTCAACAGGGGACGGCTACACCTTC. Translation: CASSSTGDGYTF.

J is TRBJ1-3 and V is TRBV14; 8 bases map to TRBD1. Losses at the gene ends were 4 bases for V and 8 bases for J; bases not matched to a gene: 10. The CDR3 consists of 15 residues. Germline V gene data show CDR1 as SGHDN and CDR2 as FVKESK. The CDR3 DNA follows: TGTGCCAGCAGCCCAAACAGGGGGAAGCATGACACCATATATTTT. Translation: CASSPNRGKHDTIYF.

Within the sample, this clone is medium-sized. J is TRBJ2-1 and V is TRBV7-9; a possible D gene is TRBD1 (6 bases). This CDR3 comprises 16 residues. Trimming left V 7 bases short and J 4 bases short, with 20 bases between. Germline V gene lookup returns CDR1 SEHNR and CDR2 FQNEAQ (reference sequence). CDR3 DNA sequence: TGTGCCAGCACCTCGACGGCAGGGGAAGGTTACAATGAGCAGTTCTTC. It codes for CASTSTAGEGYNEQFF.

The sample holds one count of this clone. The chain joins TRBV6-5 to TRBJ2-7, with D hard to call. CDR3 length: 14 amino acids. Trimming shortened V by 0 bases and J by 4 bases, and 10 bases separated the two germline ends. Germline V gene data show CDR1 as MNHEY and CDR2 as SVGAGI. CDR3 loop: CASSYSLPGYEQYF. CDR3 in DNA: TGTGCCAGCAGTTACTCGTTGCCTGGTTACGAGCAGTACTTC.